The source of this T cell receptor beta chain is a study of human T cells and chemical hapten exposure. Study as a whole: 2% DPC was applied to around 2 cm by around 2 cm of upper inner arm skin for sensitization.

Many counts were recorded for this clonotype. In TCRdb, the RACE reads were re-called with MiXCR into one record per CDR3 protein. The sample consists of about 84,000 distinct CDR3 sequences, 9.5% to 14% of them appearing once. This CDR3 is built from 14 residues. Described time point: patch test 3, about 24 weeks after DPC sensitization. Treatment meaning: therapeutic diphenylcyclopropenone sensitization with weekly scalp DPC. Patients had alopecia, were aged 18 to 70, and were not pregnant. Someone pulled total RNA out of unfractionated whole blood. This material consisted of whole blood, taken in connection with sensitization to the hapten diphenylcyclopropenone (DPC). The V call is TRBV21-1, the J call TRBJ2-3; no DNA check was done on the table's D call, TRBD2. TRBV21-1 is a pseudogene segment. This TCR was sampled from a woman in her fifties or sixties with alopecia areata. Some clones in this sample may be carry-over from other donors' samples. The CDR3 nucleotides are TGTGCCAGCAATCGAGCGGGAAGCACAGATACGCAGTATTTT. This codes for CASNRAGSTDTQYF.